Given below is one T cell receptor beta chain in context. The antigen it recognizes is unknown. One base away there is no much larger clone; base qualities are not given. The CDR3, from cysteine to phenylalanine, totals 15 residues. The read is trimmed to its CDR3 DNA, 45 bases read in frame from base 1. From V the trimming removes 4 bases and from J it removes 8 bases, while the gene matches leave 9 bases of the junction unaccounted for. For CDR1 and CDR2, the germline V gene lists SGHDT and YYEEEE. This sample is drawn from a study of cytomegalovirus exposure and HLA in healthy donors (dated by TCRdb to the late 2010s). Regarding the research as a whole: In an earlier analysis of 450 to 750 of the donors, under 300 Gb of sequence data and about 110 million unique TCR beta sequences from about 190 million T cells were reported. About 300 gigabases of sequencing data and approximately 80 million unique TCR sequences were included in an early release covering several hundred HLA-typed donors. Among the roughly 370 genotyped donors, around 81% belonged to the genetic ancestry cluster associated with self-reported Caucasian donors. The aim of the study was to test whether cataloging public T cell receptors could identify signatures of past pathogen exposure. Using immunosequencing, the study profiled T cell repertoires from 640 or so subjects and related those repertoires to cytomegalovirus serostatus. Besides the first cohort of around 700 subjects, a separate validation cohort made up of roughly 120 different subjects was used. High-throughput TCR immunosequencing, statistical association of individual TCRs with disease status, and machine learning were combined to predict cytomegalovirus infection status. A later analysis re-examined previously published TCR beta repertoires from roughly 720 donors and added high-resolution HLA genotyping to investigate patterns of TCR occurrence. Rather than using new phenotypic data, the later analysis identified candidate immune exposures from TCR beta sequences and from how often those sequences occurred across donors. To decide whether each TCR beta V gene segment behaved as functional or pseudogenic, an earlier analysis of some 580 of the donors relied on high-throughput TCR beta sequencing. Alongside the repertoire data, information on donor age, sex, ethnicity and CMV serostatus was compiled. Genome-wide SNP genotypes for about three fifths of the 666 donors were used in a later genetic analysis, which treated that subset as a discovery cohort. All discovery cohort repertoires had been generated on a single sequencing platform. HLA typing included class I and class II loci at four-digit resolution. Typing coverage differed by locus: A, B, C, DRB1 and DQB1 were typed in about 629-630 donors, DQA1 in approximately 520, DPA1 in 600 to 610, and DPB1 in just under 480. Four to six DR-DQ haplotypes were handled as single units for association and clustering, since linkage in the cohort was strong. On average, around 240,000 unique TCR beta nucleotide sequences were sequenced per donor among 350 to 400 genotyped donors of the cohort, with around 19% of those sequences being non-productive.

Broad study findings and their caveats: A group of highly shared sequence variants was considered likely to be a technical artifact of the sequencing pipeline. V-gene and J-gene trimming of TCR beta chains was associated with a missense DCLRE1C variant in a later genetic analysis, and the association was replicated in an independent cohort. Roughly uniform sequencing depth across donors was assumed in presence/absence analyses, although this assumption may not hold. In vitro tests confirmed that a few of the cytomegalovirus-associated TCR beta chains recognize cytomegalovirus antigens. Broadly in line with IMGT annotations, most TCR beta V segments showed up in productive rearrangements about 87% or about 30% of the time in an earlier analysis of approximately 640 of the donors. According to a later analysis, most CMV-associated TCR beta chains appeared to be HLA-restricted, and the HLA associations seemed to be driven largely by CMV exposure. Because HLA typing was missing for some donors at each locus, association tests included only the typed subset. Several of the top co-occurrence clusters appeared to be linked to parvovirus B19, influenza, CMV and Epstein-Barr virus, according to a later analysis. In a later analysis, the rate of TCR association differed among HLA loci, with DRB1 alleles having the most associated TCRs and HLA-C alleles having the fewest. Because counts were too low, roughly 18 rarely observed V segments, including chromosome 9 orphons, were left out of the earlier analysis of 500 to 750 of the donors. It was suggested by the authors that the approach could potentially be generalized to other disease states and immunological phenotypes. When HLA alleles, especially DR and DQ, strongly co-occurred, TCR associations were difficult to assign to individual alleles. This cohort had only TCR beta chains sequenced, and the lack of alpha or paired-chain data limited which features could be detected. CMV serostatus was the only immune exposure information available for the cohort. In a later analysis, HLA-associated TCR beta chains were found to be more clonally expanded and to have lower generation probabilities than equally common non-associated chains. A total of 150 to 200 TCR beta chains were listed by the study as associated with cytomegalovirus. Specific HLA alleles were associated with 18,000 or so TCR beta sequences at a false discovery rate of 0.05 in a later analysis. Correlated functional status among segregating V segments might be attributable to linkage disequilibrium, but an unknown experimental factor could not be ruled out. A further reported finding was that TCR beta sequences accurately predicted the HLA-A and HLA-B alleles for most subjects in the first cohort. Compared with the approximately 720-donor mean, donors in an Asian-associated ancestry cluster had fewer N-insertions in productive TCRs, according to a later genetic analysis. The classifier was reported to diagnose cytomegalovirus status with high specificity and sensitivity in both the original cohort and the validation cohort. Some IMGT-functional V segments, including TRBV6-2 and TRBV6-3, could not be distinguished by the 87-base-pair reads and were therefore excluded. While some public TCRs were present in many individuals, most TCR sequences turned up only very rarely across donors.

In total, approximately 610 healthy bone marrow donors made up the cohort. Cohort members were all nominally healthy when sampled, although unrecorded immune exposures were likely present. The donor was CMV seronegative and was included in the group of over 300 seronegative cohort members. A peripheral blood sample was provided by each donor, and peripheral blood mononuclear cells were used for TCR beta sequencing. The Qiagen DNeasy Blood Extraction Kit was used to extract genomic DNA from the blood cell samples. The method behind the library was the immunoSEQ multiplex PCR assay. A mixture of 60 forward primers for TCR Vbeta segments and 13 reverse primers for TCR Jbeta segments was used in the multiplex PCR. The CDR3 region of rearranged TCR beta genes was amplified from genomic DNA by a multiplex PCR assay. Amplified TCR beta libraries were sequenced as 87-base-pair reads on the Illumina HiSeq System. From the authors' description of their analysis: Across the roughly 600 repertoires, a later analysis counted 60 million to 90 million unique TCR beta chains, 9 million to 14 million of which were shared by at least two donors. A nearest-neighbor algorithm error-corrected the raw reads and collapsed the reads into unique sequences, merging closely related sequences to remove PCR and sequencing errors. V, D and J gene segments were assigned by aligning CDR3 sequences to IMGT reference sequences. For a sequence to be retained, at least a six-nucleotide match to both a V gene segment and a J gene segment was required. Rearrangements were called productive when the CDR3 lacked stop codons and stayed in frame with V and J; all others were non-productive. CDR3 was defined according to IMGT convention as the region running from the second conserved V-encoded cysteine to the conserved J-encoded phenylalanine. The earlier analysis of 587 of the donors excluded sequences that lacked an unambiguous match to a single V gene segment. In an earlier analysis of approximately 590 of the donors, a V segment was called functional when productive rearrangements were above 56.7%, and segregating when the standard deviation between donors exceeded 5%. A statistical classification framework was built to diagnose cytomegalovirus status from the catalog of TCR beta chain sequences. V and J gene assignment, in a later analysis, came from comparing TCR nucleotide sequences with IMGT/GENE-DB human TR gene sequences. The TCRdist pipeline was used in a later analysis to assign CDR3 sequences and most-parsimonious VDJ recombination scenarios. A later analysis defined each TCR beta chain by its CDR3 amino acid sequence plus V-gene family, and excluded reads lacking a unique V-gene family. A later analysis removed over 500 highly shared, low-generation-probability nucleotide sequences to deal with suspected cross-contamination and a sequencing artifact. In a later analysis, a clonal expansion index for each public chain was calculated from normalized within-repertoire ranks of inferred template counts. In a later analysis, generation probabilities were computed with a VDJ recombination model fitted to out-of-frame rearrangements, and the resulting probabilities were checked against IGoR. In a later analysis, TCR-TCR, TCR-HLA and TCR-CMV co-occurrence was scored with hypergeometric tests, and a repertoire-size bias correction was applied to TCR pairs. To estimate false discovery rates, a later analysis permuted the HLA or CMV assignments 20 times. A later analysis grouped co-occurring TCRs with DBSCAN, adding TCRdist sequence similarity when clustering within HLA-allele-positive subsets. For co-occurrence clustering, repertoires with fewer than 30,000 or more than 120,000 public chains were excluded, along with a handful of repertoires with anomalous nucleotide sharing. Held by TCRdb, this immuneACCESS table contains in-frame sequences only and omits some clones. Under half of the omission traces to an unresolved V gene where checked; the cause of the rest is unknown. V, J and clone size were drawn from that table, and D and trimming were deduced from the DNA. A total of about 98,000 clones appear in this sample, under 80% of them only once. The top ten clones comprise about 2% of the sample.

This clonotype was sampled from a male donor in good health and CMV-seronegative. The chain couples TRBV5-6 to TRBJ1-4; the central 9 bases match TRBD1. Sequenced: PBMCs. For the CDR3, the sequence is CASSGTGSGREKLFF. The DNA sequence is as follows: TGTGCCAGCAGCGGGACAGGGTCCGGTCGGGAAAAACTGTTTTTT.